Each of the 7 T cell receptor beta chains below was sequenced from the same sample in a study of cytomegalovirus exposure and HLA in healthy donors. The PCR had 60 Vbeta and 13 Jbeta primers. The data were produced by immunoSEQ multiplex PCR, yet TCRdb's version contains in-frame clones alone and is incomplete. The data show around 180,000 clones, around 73% seen once. The source material was PBMCs. Receptor source: a man in his 60s in good health and CMV-seronegative.

This clone was picked up one time. J is TRBJ2-3 and V is TRBV6-6; TRBD1 agrees at 9 bases. Trimming removed 4 bases from V and 4 bases from J; junction bases left unmatched: 9. The CDR3 totals 16 residues. Germline V gene sequence: CDR1 MNHNY, CDR2 SVGAGI (reference sequence). In nucleotides, the CDR3 is TGTGCCAGCAGTTCCCCCGGGACAGGGAGCGCAGATACGCAGTATTTT. This gives the protein CASSSPGTGSADTQYF.

Concerning this clone itself: Other DNA sequences within the sample encode an identical CDR3. J is TRBJ2-5 and V is TRBV5-1; TRBD1 agrees at 7 bases. The CDR3 is 15 residues long. J gave up 5 bases and V 4 bases, and 11 bases lay outside the gene matches. Germline CDR1 SGHRS, CDR2 YFSETQ. The CDR3 nucleotides are TGCGCCAGCAGCCCGGAAGGGGGCGCCGGGGAGACCCAGTACTTC. Translated: CASSPEGGAGETQYF.

This chain uses TRBV5-4 with TRBJ1-2; TRBD1 might be the D (5 bases). This CDR3 is built from 14 residues. Germline CDR1 and CDR2: SGHNT and YYREEE (reference sequence). V was clipped by 2 bases and J by 0 bases, with 8 bases between them. In DNA, the CDR3 is TGTGCCAGCAGCTTCGGGGGATCTAACTATGGCTACACCTTC. Translating gives CASSFGGSNYGYTF.

This rearrangement joins TRBV29-1 to TRBJ1-2, with D perhaps matching TRBD1 (5 bases). CDR3 size: 12 residues. CDR1 and CDR2 (germline): SQVTM, ANQGSEA. Trimming shortened V by 4 bases and J by 3 bases, and 9 bases separated the two germline ends. The CDR3 DNA reads TGCAGCGTTGCGATGACAGACTATGGCTACACCTTC. Its protein product is CSVAMTDYGYTF.

This clone occurred a few times. The chain has TRBV6-5 and TRBJ1-2; D perhaps matches TRBD1 (6 bases). The germline V gene encodes CDR1 MNHEY and CDR2 SVGAGI. V was pared by 5 bases and J by 6 bases, with 19 bases between. There are 15 residues in the CDR3. The CDR3 coding sequence is TGTGCCAGCAGTCCCTCCGGGGGGCGCTCCGATGGCTACACCTTC. The encoded protein is CASSPSGGRSDGYTF.

This chain uses TRBV5-1 with TRBJ2-1, with TRBD1 matching over 12 bases. This CDR3 region has 15 residues. Germline-derived CDR1 and CDR2 are SGHRS and YFSETQ. V was clipped by 4 bases and J by 9 bases; unmatched bases: 8. CDR3: CASSRPGQGASEQFF. For the CDR3, the DNA is TGCGCCAGCAGCCGCCCGGGACAGGGGGCCAGTGAGCAGTTCTTC.

This clone was seen at least ten times. The chain combines TRBV18 with TRBJ2-1; TRBD2 matches 11 bases. V lost 3 bases to trimming and J lost 5 bases; unmatched junction nucleotides: 12. The CDR3 totals 18 residues. Germline lookup yields CDR1 KGHSH and CDR2 LQKENI. CDR3 residues: CASSPLPSSGRVHNEQFF. CDR3 DNA: TGTGCCAGCTCACCCCTCCCAAGTAGCGGGAGGGTCCACAATGAGCAGTTCTTC.